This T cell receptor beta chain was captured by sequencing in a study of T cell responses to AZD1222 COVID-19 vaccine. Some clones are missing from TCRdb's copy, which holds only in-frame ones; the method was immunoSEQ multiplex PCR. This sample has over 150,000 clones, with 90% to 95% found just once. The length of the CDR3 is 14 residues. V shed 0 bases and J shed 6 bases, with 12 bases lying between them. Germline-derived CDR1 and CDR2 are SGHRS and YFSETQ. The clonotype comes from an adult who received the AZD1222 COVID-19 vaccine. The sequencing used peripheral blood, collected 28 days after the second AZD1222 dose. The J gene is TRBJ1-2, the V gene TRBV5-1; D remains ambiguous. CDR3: CASSLEAEFNGYTF. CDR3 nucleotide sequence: TGCGCCAGCAGCTTGGAGGCGGAGTTCAATGGCTACACCTTC.